The 18 T cell receptor beta chains presented below share a single source sample, sequenced in a study of blood T cell repertoires in COVID-19. Libraries were prepared by immunoSEQ multiplex PCR; TCRdb keeps only in-frame clonotypes and omits some of them. The data contain 250,000 to 350,000 clones, 85% to 90% of them seen just once; the ten biggest clones take up around 4.4%. Sequencing was performed on PBMCs or T cells enriched from blood (not recorded which). These receptors were collected from a woman between 18 and 30 years old with acute COVID-19.

This chain connects TRBV28 to TRBJ1-3; weak D call: TRBD1 (6 bases). CDR3 length: 17 residues. The V end lost 6 bases, the J end lost 8 bases, and 26 bases lay between the germline ends. CDR1 is MDHEN, CDR2 SYDVKM, per germline. The CDR3 region is CASSTGLWGQSRDTIYF. The DNA of the CDR3 is TGTGCCAGCAGCACGGGGTTATGGGGGCAGAGCCGAGACACCATATATTTT. Filled out from reference TRBV28 and TRBJ1-3, the complete variable domain reads DVKVTQSSRYLVKRTGEKVFLECVQDMDHENMFWYRQDPGLGLRLIYFSYDVKMKEKGDIPEGYSVSREKKERFSLILESASTNQTSMYLCASSTGLWGQSRDTIYFGEGSWLTVV.

V is TRBV29-1 and J is TRBJ1-1; D is possibly TRBD1 (5 bases). The CDR3 sequence is 14 residues long. V was cut by 6 bases and J by 0 bases, with 14 bases left in between. The V gene's germline CDR1 is SQVTM and CDR2 ANQGSEA. In DNA form, the CDR3 reads TGCAGCGTGGGGGGACCGTCTCTGAACACTGAAGCTTTCTTT. Translating gives CSVGGPSLNTEAFF.

V gene TRBV15 combines with J gene TRBJ1-4, with TRBD1 matching over 7 bases. Unmatched junction bases numbered 4, after V lost 2 bases and J lost 7 bases. The CDR3 loop spans 14 amino acids. The germline gives CDR1 LNHNV, CDR2 YYDKDF (reference sequence). The DNA for the CDR3 is TGTGCCACCAGCAGACAAGACAGGGTTGAAAAACTGTTTTTT. Protein product: CATSRQDRVEKLFF.

The chain employs TRBV11-1 and TRBJ2-7; 10 bases align to TRBD2. The V gene's germline CDR1 is SGHAT and CDR2 FQDESV (reference sequence). Losses at the gene ends were 5 bases for V and 0 bases for J; bases not matched to a gene: 7. The CDR3 loop spans 16 amino acids. For the CDR3, the DNA is TGTGCCAGCAGCCCGTGGGGACTAGCGAGCTCCTACGAGCAGTACTTC. Its translation is CASSPWGLASSYEQYF.

The CDR3 bases are TGTGCCAGCAGGGCCCTTGCAGGGGAAAGTTCACCCCTCCACTTT. Translated, it gives CASRALAGESSPLHF. The chain joins TRBV6-6 to TRBJ1-6, with D possibly matching TRBD1 (6 bases). The CDR3 consists of 15 residues. The germline CDR1 and CDR2 sequences are MNHNY and SVGAGI (reference sequence). Trimming took off 6 bases at V and 9 bases at J, with 18 bases between the two ends.

The rearrangement joins TRBV18 to TRBJ2-3; D is ambiguous. Germline lookup yields CDR1 KGHSH and CDR2 LQKENI. V was pared by 3 bases and J by 5 bases, with 3 bases between. The CDR3 has 11 residues. The CDR3 bases are TGTGCCAGCTCACCCGGAGATACGCAGTATTTT. This encodes CASSPGDTQYF.

V gene TRBV6-5 combines with J gene TRBJ1-2; TRBD1 matches at 10 bases. J lost 7 bases, V lost 6 bases, and 11 bases had no gene match. This CDR3 has 15 amino acids. Looked up from germline, CDR1 is MNHEY and CDR2 is SVGAGI. The CDR3 nucleotides read TGTGCCAGCAGCCGCCTGGGACAGGGGAGGGGTGGCTACACCTTC. It encodes CASSRLGQGRGGYTF.

The chain uses TRBV18 and TRBJ2-7, with 14 bases matching TRBD2. J lost 5 bases, V lost 6 bases, and 6 bases had no gene match. The CDR3 covers 15 residues. The germline CDR1 and CDR2 sequences are KGHSH and LQKENI. CDR3 protein: CASSPGLAGANEQYF. The CDR3, as DNA: TGTGCCAGCTCCCCGGGACTAGCGGGAGCCAACGAGCAGTACTTC.

V and J are TRBV21-1 and TRBJ2-5; TRBD2 is the table's D call and was not checked against the DNA. TRBV21-1 represents a pseudogene. The length of the CDR3 is 16 residues. In DNA, the CDR3 is TGTGCCAGCAGCCGATTAGCGGGAGTAGTTTTGGAGACCCAGTACTTC. Protein sequence: CASSRLAGVVLETQYF.

The chain carries TRBV5-1 and TRBJ2-2; D is unresolved. The CDR3 has 15 residues. Trimming took 0 bases from V and 3 from J, leaving 9 bases between them. The germline V gene has CDR1 SGHRS and CDR2 YFSETQ. CDR3 region: CASSLGQVDTGELFF. Here the CDR3 DNA reads TGCGCCAGCAGCTTGGGGCAGGTGGACACCGGGGAGCTGTTTTTT.

The chain couples TRBV7-9 to TRBJ1-2; D may be TRBD1 (6 bases). Germline lookup yields CDR1 SEHNR and CDR2 FQNEAQ (reference sequence). The V end lost 6 bases, the J end lost 5 bases, and 25 bases lay between the germline ends. The CDR3 consists of 17 residues. The CDR3 is CASSRRVPGQGSYGYTF. DNA of the CDR3: TGTGCCAGCAGTAGACGGGTCCCGGGGCAGGGGAGTTATGGCTACACCTTC.

The genes are TRBV20-1 and TRBJ2-7, with D perhaps matching TRBD1 (5 bases). Germline lookup yields CDR1 DFQATT and CDR2 SNEGSKA (reference sequence). The CDR3 consists of 14 residues. V lost 3 bases and J lost 2, with 14 bases in between. The CDR3 DNA follows: TGCAGTGCTAGTCTTATAGGGGTACCCTACGAGCAGTACTTC. This encodes CSASLIGVPYEQYF.

This clone appeared once. The chain employs TRBV28 and TRBJ1-3; D not resolved. This CDR3 is built from 14 residues. Trimming pared 2 bases from V and 8 bases from J, leaving 13 bases between. In germline, CDR1 is MDHEN, CDR2 SYDVKM. The DNA of the CDR3 is TGTGCCAGCAGTTTACCCACGAGTTCATACACCATATATTTT. Translation: CASSLPTSSYTIYF.

The chain is built from TRBV28 and TRBJ1-2; D unclear. This CDR3 has 14 amino acids. The V end lost 4 bases, the J end lost 4 bases, and 13 bases lay between the germline ends. Germline V gene data show CDR1 as MDHEN and CDR2 as SYDVKM. In nucleotides, the CDR3 is TGTGCCAGCAGTTCCACGACAATTTCCTATGGCTACACCTTC. It is translated as CASSSTTISYGYTF.

V and J are TRBV3-1 (or the pseudogene TRBV3-2) and TRBJ1-4; TRBD1 aligns across 9 bases. The V and J ends lost 0 bases and 7 bases, in that order; junction bases with no gene match: 6. This CDR3 has 16 amino acids. Germline values: CDR1 LGHDT, CDR2 YNNKEL (reference sequence). The CDR3 region is CASSQEGDREVEKLFF. The CDR3 DNA follows: TGTGCCAGCAGCCAAGAGGGGGACAGGGAAGTTGAAAAACTGTTTTTT.

The chain combines TRBV11-2 with TRBJ2-3; no definite D call. Germline assignment: CDR1 SGHAT and CDR2 FQNNGV. Trimming removed 5 bases from V and 1 base from J, with 16 bases in between. The CDR3 loop spans 16 amino acids. CDR3 DNA sequence: TGTGCCAGCAGCCCCGCTATACAGCTGGGCACAGATACGCAGTATTTT. Its translation: CASSPAIQLGTDTQYF.

The chain is built from TRBV9 and TRBJ2-7; the D gene is possibly TRBD2 (6 bases). CDR3 length: 15 residues. V was pared by 4 bases and J by 5 bases, with 19 bases between. Germline V CDR1 and CDR2: SGDLS, YYNGEE. CDR3: CASSPRLGLSNEQYF. Written as DNA, the CDR3 is TGTGCCAGCAGCCCCCGGTTGGGACTTAGCAACGAGCAGTACTTC.

The chain couples TRBV29-1 to TRBJ1-5; 9 nucleotides line up with TRBD1. Unmatched junction bases numbered 6, after V lost 5 bases and J lost 7 bases. The CDR3 sequence is 13 residues long. CDR1 SQVTM and CDR2 ANQGSEA come from the germline V gene. The CDR3 sequence is CSVTGGSGQPQHF. The CDR3 DNA sequence: TGCAGCGTTACAGGGGGCTCGGGACAGCCCCAGCATTTT.